Reported below is one TCR beta chain. Here immunoSEQ multiplex PCR was the method, and the copy in TCRdb shows in-frame clones only, minus some. In the table there are nearly 80,000 clones, about nine tenths of which are singletons. This sample was taken from a study of technical replicates of blood from a few donors. The length of the CDR3 is 14 residues. Germline-derived CDR1 and CDR2 are SQVTM and ANQGSEA. With 3 bases removed from V and 0 bases from J, the gap between germline ends came to 9 bases. V usage is TRBV29-1 and J usage is TRBJ1-3, with D perhaps TRBD1 (6 bases). Sequencing used T cells isolated from PBMCs. The TCR comes from a human donor in good health. The CDR3 region has the DNA TGCAGCGTTGAGCAGGACAGCTCTGGAAACACCATATATTTT. Amino acid sequence: CSVEQDSSGNTIYF.